One and the same sample provided the 14 T cell receptor beta chains below, sequenced in a study of radiotherapy plus CTLA-4 blockade in lung cancer. Assay: immunoSEQ multiplex PCR; the TCRdb copy retains only in-frame clones and omits some. The repertoire holds approximately 78,000 clones, roughly 75% seen once, with around 7% in the top ten. Sequencing was performed on peripheral blood, taken from a patient treated with radiotherapy plus ipilimumab. These receptors came from a human donor with non-small cell lung cancer who had a complete response to radiotherapy plus ipilimumab.

V is TRBV6-5 and J is TRBJ1-4, with TRBD1 matching 10 bases. Unmatched junction bases numbered 5, after V lost 7 bases and J lost 6 bases. This CDR3 is built from 14 residues. CDR1 and CDR2 (germline): MNHEY, SVGAGI. The CDR3 region is CASKGDRGHEKLFF. Here the CDR3 DNA reads TGTGCCAGCAAGGGAGACAGGGGGCATGAAAAACTGTTTTTT.

The V gene is TRBV7-2, the J gene TRBJ2-2; D tentatively fits TRBD1 or TRBD2 (5 bases each). Germline V gives CDR1 SGHTA, CDR2 FQGNSA. The CDR3 runs to 15 residues. The germline V and J ends were trimmed by 7 bases and 2 bases, with 14 bases remaining between them. Here the CDR3 DNA reads TGTGCCAGCACCCCGGGGACCTTTAACACCGGGGAGCTGTTTTTT. This codes for CASTPGTFNTGELFF.

The chain recombines TRBV4-3 with TRBJ2-2; D ambiguous. V was trimmed by 2 bases and J by 7 bases, leaving 2 bases between them. This CDR3 spans 11 amino acids. Germline lookup yields CDR1 LGHNA and CDR2 YSLEER. Here the CDR3 reads CASSQNGELFF. The CDR3 region has the DNA TGCGCCAGCAGCCAAAACGGGGAGCTGTTTTTT.

The chain uses TRBV7-9 and TRBJ1-2; TRBD1 is a possible D gene (6 bases). CDR3 length equals 15 residues. Germline CDR1 is SEHNR and CDR2 is FQNEAQ (reference sequence). Trimming took 2 bases from V and 4 from J, leaving 14 bases between them. DNA of the CDR3: TGTGCCAGCAGCTTACACCCAATGGGGGCCTATGGCTACACCTTC. This translates into CASSLHPMGAYGYTF.

The chain has TRBV7-2 and TRBJ2-7; TRBD2 might be the D (5 bases). Trimming cost V 3 bases and J 2 bases, with 14 bases left between them. This CDR3 has 15 amino acids. Germline CDR1 and CDR2: SGHTA and FQGNSA. CDR3 nucleotides: TGTGCCAGCAGCTTGAAAGCGGACTTCACCTACGAGCAGTACGTC. Translation gives CASSLKADFTYEQYV.

The chain couples TRBV9 to TRBJ2-2; D remains unclear. The CDR3 totals 13 residues. CDR1 is SGDLS, CDR2 YYNGEE, per germline. Trimming shortened V by 7 bases and J by 5 bases, and 12 bases separated the two germline ends. Written as DNA, the CDR3 is TGTGCCAGCCTTGACACCTATACCGGGGAGCTGTTTTTT. Translated, it gives CASLDTYTGELFF. The variable domain in full, completed from reference TRBV9 and TRBJ2-2, reads DSGVTQTPKHLITATGQRVTLRCSPRSGDLSVYWYQQSLDQGLQFLIQYYNGEERAKGNILERFSAQQFPDLHSELNLSSLELGDSALYFCASLDTYTGELFFGEGSRLTVL.

A word on this clone: Relative to the germline gene, one junction end is altered; a read error may explain this. The V and J genes are TRBV7-2 and TRBJ2-3, with 10 bases identical to TRBD2. Germline V lookup: CDR1 SGHTA, CDR2 FQGNSA. The CDR3 covers 15 residues. CDR3 nucleotides: TGTGCCAGCAGCTTACTAGCGGGAGTGGGAGATACACAGTATTTT. This encodes CASSLLAGVGDTQYF.

The chain combines TRBV7-9 with TRBJ2-3, with 10 bases matching TRBD2. Germline CDR1 is SEHNR and CDR2 is FQNEAQ (reference sequence). Germline trimming cut 3 bases from V and 5 bases from J; bases unmatched to any gene: 8. This CDR3 is built from 16 residues. The CDR3 DNA follows: TGTGCCAGCAGCTTCAGCCAGCGGGGGGGAGAAGATACGCAGTATTTT. This sequence encodes CASSFSQRGGEDTQYF.

The chain combines TRBV14 with TRBJ2-5, with D maybe TRBD2 (6 bases). Germline V gene data show CDR1 as SGHDN and CDR2 as FVKESK. This CDR3 is built from 17 residues. Trimming pared 1 base from V and 1 base from J, leaving 16 bases between. The DNA for the CDR3 is TGTGCCAGCAGCCAAGGGAGGGGTGGCGGGGCCCAAGAGACCCAGTACTTC. Encoded protein: CASSQGRGGGAQETQYF. Full variable domain (missing parts from reference TRBV14 and TRBJ2-5): EAGVTQFPSHSVIEKGQTVTLRCDPISGHDNLYWYRRVMGKEIKFLLHFVKESKQDESGMPNNRFLAERTGGTYSTLKVQPAELEDSGVYFCASSQGRGGGAQETQYFGPGTRLLVL.

This chain uses TRBV9 with TRBJ2-3; either TRBD1 or TRBD2 may supply D (5 bases each). The V end lost 4 bases, the J end lost 3 bases, and 9 bases lay between the germline ends. The CDR3 covers 13 residues. CDR1 is SGDLS and CDR2 is YYNGEE in the germline V gene. The CDR3 nucleotides read TGTGCCAGCAGCTCTTGGGGGACAGATACGCAGTATTTT. The encoded protein is CASSSWGTDTQYF.

This clone was found once. This chain connects TRBV4-3 to TRBJ2-1; D not resolved. V lost 1 base, J lost 2 bases, and 6 bases lay in between. From germline, CDR1 is LGHNA and CDR2 YSLEER. The CDR3 totals 14 residues. CDR3 loop: CASSQGQTYNEQFF. The CDR3 DNA sequence: TGCGCCAGCAGCCAAGGGCAGACCTACAATGAGCAGTTCTTC.

This clone was seen a few times. The V call is TRBV7-9, the J call TRBJ2-1; no definite D call. Germline-derived CDR1 and CDR2 are SEHNR and FQNEAQ (reference sequence). This CDR3 contains 15 residues. The ends were cut back, 5 bases at V and 4 bases at J, with 15 bases in the middle. The CDR3 region is CASSPGRSRYNEQFF. DNA for the CDR3: TGTGCCAGCAGCCCCGGCCGGAGTAGATACAATGAGCAGTTCTTC.

In this sample, this clone turned up once. The V call is TRBV6-5, the J call TRBJ1-3; D gene unclear. Per germline, CDR1 MNHEY and CDR2 SVGAGI. This CDR3 has 13 residues. Trimming took off 8 bases at V and 3 bases at J, with 11 bases between the two ends. The CDR3 DNA reads TGTGCCAGCGCTGTAAGCATTGGAAACACCATATATTTT. Its translation: CASAVSIGNTIYF.

This clone appeared a few times. This chain connects TRBV4-3 to TRBJ1-2; no definite D call. CDR3 size: 17 residues. V was trimmed by 0 bases and J by 8 bases, leaving 22 bases between them. CDR1 is LGHNA, CDR2 YSLEER, per germline. The CDR3 spells CASSQDYTGSIRRGYTF. The CDR3 coding sequence is TGCGCCAGCAGCCAAGATTATACGGGGTCTATCAGACGGGGCTACACCTTC.